Listed below are T cell receptor beta chains from one sample, sequenced in a study of shared clonotypes between healthy human individuals. Sequenced by immunoSEQ multiplex PCR; TCRdb stores in-frame clones only, minus some. The data contain some 800,000 clones, 90% to 95% of them seen just once; the ten biggest clones take up 24%. The sequenced sample was naive CD8+ T cells sorted from blood. The receptor set was obtained from a man younger than 45 in good health. The CDR3 runs from the conserved cysteine through the conserved F or W. The D gene is left open where the match is weak. Part of the rows lack a size; the others show once, few, many or a class for expanded clones.

CASSLGSGREYEQYF	TGTGCCAGCAGTTTAGGAAGCGGGAGAGAATACGAGCAGTACTTC	TRBV28	TRBJ2-7	.	15	TRBD2
CASSSPGQGISSEKLFF	TGTGCCAGCAGCTCGCCGGGACAGGGGATCTCTAGTGAAAAACTGTTTTTT	TRBV7-6	TRBJ1-4	.	17	TRBD1
CASSGGSTIYF	TGTGCCAGCAGCGGAGGTAGCACCATATATTTT	TRBV6-5	TRBJ1-3	once	11	.
CASSYSDRGVVRYTF	TGTGCCAGCAGTTACTCAGACAGGGGAGTGGTTCGTTACACCTTC	TRBV6-5	TRBJ1-2	.	15	TRBD1
CASSSEGAGGAFF	TGTGCCAGCAGCTCTGAGGGGGCGGGTGGGGCTTTCTTT	TRBV7-9	TRBJ1-1	.	13	TRBD1
CASGLVRWPKSSGADEQFF	TGTGCTAGTGGTTTGGTACGCTGGCCGAAGAGCAGTGGAGCCGATGAGCAGTTCTTC	TRBV12-5	TRBJ2-1	.	19	.
CASSPRTGRSSYEQYF	TGTGCCAGCAGCCCCCGGACAGGGCGGAGCTCCTACGAGCAGTACTTC	TRBV14	TRBJ2-7	.	16	TRBD1
CASSAPGGVNYGYTF	TGTGCCAGCAGCGCCCCAGGGGGCGTTAACTATGGCTACACCTTC	TRBV7-2	TRBJ1-2	.	15	TRBD1
CASSPPRGPGELFF	TGTGCCAGCTCACCACCACGTGGGCCCGGGGAGCTGTTTTTT	TRBV18	TRBJ2-2	once	14	.
CASSQVFGSSEGYTF	TGTGCCAGCAGCCAAGTTTTTGGCAGCTCGGAAGGCTACACCTTC	TRBV14	TRBJ1-2	.	15	.
CSVVGQGSTDTQYF	TGCAGCGTTGTGGGACAGGGGTCCACAGATACGCAGTATTTT	TRBV29-1	TRBJ2-3	once	14	TRBD1
CASSLAGMSDQYF	TGTGCCAGCAGTTTAGCCGGCATGAGTGACCAGTACTTC	TRBV27	TRBJ2-5	once	13	.
CASSYSIGTGEKLFF	TGTGCCAGCAGTTACTCGATCGGGACAGGGGAAAAACTGTTTTTT	TRBV6-5	TRBJ1-4	.	15	TRBD1
CASSLGRNTGELFF	TGTGCCAGCAGCTTAGGCAGGAACACCGGGGAGCTGTTTTTT	TRBV11-3	TRBJ2-2	.	14	.
CASSHKSAGVYGYTF	TGCGCCAGCAGCCATAAGTCAGCAGGAGTCTATGGCTACACCTTC	TRBV4-1	TRBJ1-2	.	15	.
CAWSPLLLLAESRGGDTGELFF	TGTGCCTGGAGCCCACTATTACTACTAGCGGAGTCCCGGGGGGGAGACACCGGGGAGCTGTTTTTT	TRBV30	TRBJ2-2	once	22	TRBD2
CASSLVRGGGQPQHF	TGTGCCAGCAGTTTGGTAAGGGGTGGGGGTCAGCCCCAGCATTTT	TRBV28	TRBJ1-5	.	15	.